The 9 T cell receptor beta chains given below trace back to one sample, sequenced in a study of regulatory T cells in long-lasting Graves disease. Time point noted: newly diagnosed GD, antithyroid drugs for less than 3 months. RNA extracted from PBMCs served as the sequencing template. Both iRepertoire HTBI primers and Arm-PCR of CDR3 regions were used to build the TCR beta libraries. TCRdb passed the multiplex PCR reads through MiXCR, listing each CDR3 protein once. The sample records about 450,000 distinct CDR3 sequences, approximately 14% being singletons. These data also featured in a second study, about T cells in Graves' hyperthyroidism and ophthalmopathy.

This specimen was peripheral blood mononuclear cells (PBMCs), taken at new diagnosis, from a patient treated with antithyroid drugs. These receptors originate from a woman between 45 and 60 years old with Graves disease.

This clonotype appeared many times. V is TRBV5-1 and J is TRBJ2-7; 8 nucleotides align to TRBD2. The CDR3 is 17 residues long. The junction had 14 bases not matched to a gene; V was cut back by 2 bases and J by 4 bases. Per the germline V gene, CDR1 is SGHRS and CDR2 is YFSETQ. The CDR3 nucleotides read TGCGCCAGCAGCTTCGTAGCGGGGCACGCCAGCAAATACGAGCAGTACTTC. It encodes CASSFVAGHASKYEQYF.

The gene calls are TRBV6-1 and TRBJ1-2; D gene ambiguous. Trimming took off 3 bases at V and 6 bases at J, with 8 bases between the two ends. This CDR3 spans 12 amino acids. CDR1 is MNHNS, CDR2 SASEGT, per germline. Here the CDR3 reads CASSEGYDGYTF. CDR3 nucleotide sequence: TGTGCCAGCAGTGAGGGTTACGATGGCTACACCTTC.

This clonotype occurred many times. The rearrangement links TRBV2 to TRBJ2-2; D possibly corresponds to TRBD2 (6 bases). The CDR3 has 14 amino acids. CDR1 SNHLY and CDR2 FYNNEI come from the germline V gene. The ends were cut back, 2 bases at V and 4 bases at J, with 8 bases in the middle. The CDR3 DNA reads as TGTGCCAGCAGTGAACGACTAGTCACCGGGGAGCTGTTTTTT. Protein: CASSERLVTGELFF.

V and J are TRBV4-1 and TRBJ2-5; D may be TRBD2 (6 bases). V was pared by 4 bases and J by 2 bases, with 20 bases between. Germline V lookup: CDR1 MGHRA, CDR2 YSYEKL. The CDR3 sequence is 17 residues long. CDR3 DNA sequence: TGCGCCAGCAGCCCCCTCCCTCTCCTAGCGTTTCAAGAGACCCAGTACTTC. Its protein product is CASSPLPLLAFQETQYF.

This clonotype has more than one count but fewer than ten. The rearrangement joins TRBV28 to TRBJ1-2; D is undetermined. Germline CDR1 reads MDHEN; CDR2 reads SYDVKM. V lost 0 bases and J 4 bases, leaving 12 bases between the germline ends. This CDR3 spans 15 amino acids. The CDR3 loop reads CASSLCREMGYGYTF. CDR3 sequence (DNA): TGTGCCAGCAGTTTATGTCGGGAGATGGGCTATGGCTACACCTTC.

This clonotype occurred many times. The rearrangement links TRBV5-1 to TRBJ2-7, with 8 bases identical to TRBD2. With 1 base clipped from V and 3 bases from J, the junction kept 6 bases outside the gene matches. The CDR3 extends over 15 amino acids. Germline assignment: CDR1 SGHRS and CDR2 YFSETQ. The CDR3 coding sequence is TGCGCCAGCAGCTTGACTAGCGGTCCTATCTACGAGCAGTACTTC. Its translation: CASSLTSGPIYEQYF.

This clonotype was recorded many times. In nucleotides, the CDR3 is TGTGCCAGCAGCTTATTCGGCGGGACGCCCACAGATACGCAGTATTTT. It encodes CASSLFGGTPTDTQYF. This chain uses TRBV7-3 with TRBJ2-3; perhaps TRBD2 as D (6 bases). CDR1 is SGHTA, CDR2 FQGTGA, per germline. Trimming took 2 bases from V and 2 from J, leaving 14 bases between them. The CDR3 sequence is 16 residues long.

On this clonotype itself: With a much larger clone just one base away, this may be a read error. This rearrangement joins TRBV6-2 or TRBV6-3 to TRBJ1-1; D remains ambiguous. The CDR3 totals 13 residues. The V gene's germline CDR1 is MNHEY and CDR2 SVGEGT. V lost 0 bases and J 1 base, leaving 3 bases between the germline ends. The CDR3 DNA sequence: TGTGCCAGCAGTTACTCGGCGAACACTGAAGCTTTCTTT. Its protein is CASSYSANTEAFF.

This chain uses TRBV7-9 with TRBJ2-1, with 10 positions matching TRBD1. Trimming took 4 bases from V and 8 from J; bases not matched to a gene: 20. The germline V gene has CDR1 SEHNR and CDR2 FQNEAQ (reference sequence). The CDR3 sequence is 19 residues long. The CDR3 sequence is CASSSGTGVGGRVRDEQFF. CDR3 DNA: TGTGCCAGCAGCTCCGGGACAGGGGTCGGGGGGAGGGTAAGGGATGAGCAGTTCTTC.